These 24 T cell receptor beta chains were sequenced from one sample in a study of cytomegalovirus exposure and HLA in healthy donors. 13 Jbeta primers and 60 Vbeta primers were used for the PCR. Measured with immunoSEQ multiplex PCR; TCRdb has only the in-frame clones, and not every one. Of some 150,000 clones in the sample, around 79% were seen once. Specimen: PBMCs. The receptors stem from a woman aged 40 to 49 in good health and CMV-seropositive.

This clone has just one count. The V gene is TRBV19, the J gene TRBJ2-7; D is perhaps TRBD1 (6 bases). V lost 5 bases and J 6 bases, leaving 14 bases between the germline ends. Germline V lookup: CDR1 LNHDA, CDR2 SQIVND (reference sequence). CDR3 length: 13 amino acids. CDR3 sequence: CASSAKQGREQYF. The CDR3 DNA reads TGTGCCAGTAGTGCGAAACAGGGACGCGAGCAGTACTTC.

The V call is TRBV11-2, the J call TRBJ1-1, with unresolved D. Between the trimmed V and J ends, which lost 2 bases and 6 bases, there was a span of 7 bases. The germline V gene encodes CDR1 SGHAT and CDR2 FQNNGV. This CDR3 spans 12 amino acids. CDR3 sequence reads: CASSLPTAEAFF. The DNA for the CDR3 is TGTGCCAGCAGCTTACCAACGGCTGAAGCTTTCTTT.

The CDR3 here is CASTVTGGDTQYF. As DNA, the CDR3 is TGTGCCAGCACCGTAACGGGGGGAGATACGCAGTATTTT. The rearrangement links TRBV6-5 to TRBJ2-3, with TRBD2 matching 7 bases. J lost 5 bases, V lost 7 bases, and 6 bases had no gene match. Germline CDR1 reads MNHEY; CDR2 reads SVGAGI. This CDR3 is 13 amino acids long.

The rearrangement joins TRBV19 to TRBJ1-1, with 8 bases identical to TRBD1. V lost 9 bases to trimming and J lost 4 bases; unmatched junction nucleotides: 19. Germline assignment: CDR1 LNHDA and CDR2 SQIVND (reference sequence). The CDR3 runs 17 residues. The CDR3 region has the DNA TGTGCCAGCTCAACCAGGGGGCGACCTTCTTACATCACTGAAGCTTTCTTT. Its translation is CASSTRGRPSYITEAFF.

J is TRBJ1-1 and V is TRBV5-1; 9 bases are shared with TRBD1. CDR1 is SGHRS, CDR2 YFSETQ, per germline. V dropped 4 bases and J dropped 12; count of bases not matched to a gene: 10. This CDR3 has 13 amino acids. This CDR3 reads CASSPEWTGESFF. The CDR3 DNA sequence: TGCGCCAGCAGCCCGGAATGGACAGGGGAATCTTTCTTT.

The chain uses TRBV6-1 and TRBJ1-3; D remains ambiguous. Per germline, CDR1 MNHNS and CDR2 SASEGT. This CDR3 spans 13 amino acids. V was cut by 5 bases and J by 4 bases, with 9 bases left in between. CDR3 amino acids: CASSTGEGNTIYF. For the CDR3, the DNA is TGTGCCAGCAGTACCGGGGAGGGAAACACCATATATTTT.

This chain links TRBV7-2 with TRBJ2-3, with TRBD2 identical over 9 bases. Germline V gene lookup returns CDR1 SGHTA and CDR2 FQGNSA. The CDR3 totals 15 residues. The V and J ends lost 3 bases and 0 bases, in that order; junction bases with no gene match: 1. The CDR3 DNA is TGTGCCAGCAGCTTGACTAGCGGTAGCACAGATACGCAGTATTTT. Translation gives CASSLTSGSTDTQYF. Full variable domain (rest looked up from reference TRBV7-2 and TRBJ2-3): GAGVSQSPSNKVTEKGKDVELRCDPISGHTALYWYRQSLGQGLEFLIYFQGNSAPDKSGLPSDRFSAERTGGSVSTLTIQRTQQEDSAVYLCASSLTSGSTDTQYFGPGTRLTVL.

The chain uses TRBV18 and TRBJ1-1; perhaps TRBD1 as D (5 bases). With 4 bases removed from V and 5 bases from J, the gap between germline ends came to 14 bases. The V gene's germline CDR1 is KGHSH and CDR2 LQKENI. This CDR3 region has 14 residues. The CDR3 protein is CASSLRRGETEAFF. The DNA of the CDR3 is TGTGCCAGCTCACTACGAAGGGGTGAAACTGAAGCTTTCTTT.

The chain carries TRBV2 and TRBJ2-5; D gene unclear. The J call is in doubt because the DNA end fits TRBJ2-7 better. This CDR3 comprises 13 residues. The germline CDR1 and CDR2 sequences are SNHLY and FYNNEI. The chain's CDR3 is CASSFSVGYEQYF. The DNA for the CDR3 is TGTGCCAGCAGTTTTTCCGTCGGTTACGAGCAGTACTTC.

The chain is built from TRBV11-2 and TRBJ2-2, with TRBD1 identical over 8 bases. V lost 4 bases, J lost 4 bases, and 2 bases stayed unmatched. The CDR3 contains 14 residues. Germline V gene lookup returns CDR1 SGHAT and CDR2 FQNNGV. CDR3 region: CASSWGTGTGELFF. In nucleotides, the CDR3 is TGTGCCAGCAGCTGGGGGACAGGCACCGGGGAGCTGTTTTTT.

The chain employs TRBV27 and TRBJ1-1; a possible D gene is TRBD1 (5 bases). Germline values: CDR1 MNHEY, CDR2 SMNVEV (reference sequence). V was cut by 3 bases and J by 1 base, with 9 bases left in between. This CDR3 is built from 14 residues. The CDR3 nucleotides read TGTGCCAGCAGTTTCCTCGACAGGAACACTGAAGCTTTCTTT. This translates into CASSFLDRNTEAFF.

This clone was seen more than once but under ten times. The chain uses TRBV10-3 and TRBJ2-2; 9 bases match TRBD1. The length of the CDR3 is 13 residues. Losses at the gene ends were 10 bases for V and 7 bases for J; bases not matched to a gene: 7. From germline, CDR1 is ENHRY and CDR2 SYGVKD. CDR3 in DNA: TGTGCCACGAAAGACAGGGGGGTCGGGGAGCTGTTTTTT. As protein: CATKDRGVGELFF.

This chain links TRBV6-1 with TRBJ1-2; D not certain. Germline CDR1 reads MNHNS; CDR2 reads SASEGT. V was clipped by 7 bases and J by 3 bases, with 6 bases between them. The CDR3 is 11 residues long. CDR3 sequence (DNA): TGTGCCAGCAACCTACACTATGGCTACACCTTC. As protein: CASNLHYGYTF.

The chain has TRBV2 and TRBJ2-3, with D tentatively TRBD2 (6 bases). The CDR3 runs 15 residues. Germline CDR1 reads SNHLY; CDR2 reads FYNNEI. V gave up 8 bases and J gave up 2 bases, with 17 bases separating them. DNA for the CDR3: TGTGCCAGCTCGTCCGGGCGGGGAACCACAGATACGCAGTATTTT. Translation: CASSSGRGTTDTQYF.

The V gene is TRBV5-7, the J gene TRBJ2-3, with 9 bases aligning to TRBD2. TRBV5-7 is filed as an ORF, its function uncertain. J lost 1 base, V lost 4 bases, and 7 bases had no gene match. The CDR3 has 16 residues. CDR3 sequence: CASSHSGGRRTDTQYF. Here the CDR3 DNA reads TGTGCCAGCAGCCATAGCGGGGGCCGACGCACAGATACGCAGTATTTT.

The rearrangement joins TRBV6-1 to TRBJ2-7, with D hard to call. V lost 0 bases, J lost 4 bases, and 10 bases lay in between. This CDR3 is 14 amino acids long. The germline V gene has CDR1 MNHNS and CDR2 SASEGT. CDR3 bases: TGTGCCAGCAGTGAAGCGGGCAGCAGATACGAGCAGTACTTC. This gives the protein CASSEAGSRYEQYF.

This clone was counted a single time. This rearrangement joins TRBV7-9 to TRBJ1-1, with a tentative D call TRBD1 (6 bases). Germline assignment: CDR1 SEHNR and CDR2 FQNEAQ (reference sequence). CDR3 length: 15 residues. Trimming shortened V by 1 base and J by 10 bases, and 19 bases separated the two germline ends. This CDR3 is CASSLVGGEGVVAFF. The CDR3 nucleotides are TGTGCCAGCAGCTTAGTAGGAGGGGAGGGGGTTGTAGCTTTCTTT. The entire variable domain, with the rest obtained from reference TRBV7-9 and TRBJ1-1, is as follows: DTGVSQNPRHKITKRGQNVTFRCDPISEHNRLYWYRQTLGQGPEFLTYFQNEAQLEKSRLLSDRFSAERPKGSFSTLEIQRTEQGDSAMYLCASSLVGGEGVVAFFGQGTRLTVV.

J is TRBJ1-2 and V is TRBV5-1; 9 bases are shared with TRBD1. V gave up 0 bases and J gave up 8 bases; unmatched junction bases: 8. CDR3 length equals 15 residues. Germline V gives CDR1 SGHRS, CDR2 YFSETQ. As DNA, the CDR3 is TGCGCCAGCAGCTTGGTGGGACAGGGTGAGGTCGGCTACACCTTC. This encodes CASSLVGQGEVGYTF.

The CDR3 DNA sequence: TGTGCCAGCAGCTTCGCCTCTAGCGGGGGGGCGTACGAGCAGTACTTC. Amino acids: CASSFASSGGAYEQYF. J is TRBJ2-7 and V is TRBV5-4, with 12 positions matching TRBD2. The CDR3 covers 16 residues. The germline V gene encodes CDR1 SGHNT and CDR2 YYREEE (reference sequence). After removal of 2 bases from V and 4 bases from J, the junction contained 7 bases not matched to a gene.

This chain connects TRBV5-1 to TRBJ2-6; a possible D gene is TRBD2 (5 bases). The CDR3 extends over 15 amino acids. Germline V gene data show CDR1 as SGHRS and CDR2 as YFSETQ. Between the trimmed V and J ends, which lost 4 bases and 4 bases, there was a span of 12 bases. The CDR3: CASSDVRAGANVLTF. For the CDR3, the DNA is TGCGCCAGCAGCGATGTGAGGGCCGGGGCCAACGTCCTGACTTTC.

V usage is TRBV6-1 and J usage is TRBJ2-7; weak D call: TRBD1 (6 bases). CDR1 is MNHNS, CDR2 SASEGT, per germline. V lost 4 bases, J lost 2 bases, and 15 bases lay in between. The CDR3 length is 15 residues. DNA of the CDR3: TGTGCCAGCAGTGCCCCACAGGGCCCTCCCTACGAGCAGTACTTC. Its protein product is CASSAPQGPPYEQYF.

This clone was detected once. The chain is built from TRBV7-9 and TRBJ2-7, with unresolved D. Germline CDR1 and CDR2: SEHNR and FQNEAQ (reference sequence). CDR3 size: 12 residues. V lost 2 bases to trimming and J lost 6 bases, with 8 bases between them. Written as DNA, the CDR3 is TGTGCCAGCAGCTTACTTAGTAGCGAGCAGTACTTC. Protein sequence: CASSLLSSEQYF.

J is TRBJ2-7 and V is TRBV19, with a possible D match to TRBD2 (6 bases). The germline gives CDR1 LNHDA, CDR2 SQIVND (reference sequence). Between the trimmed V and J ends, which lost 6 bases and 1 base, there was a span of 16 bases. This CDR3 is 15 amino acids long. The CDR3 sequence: CASSSSAGYSYEQYF. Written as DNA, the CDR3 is TGTGCCAGTAGCTCTTCGGCGGGGTATTCCTACGAGCAGTACTTC.

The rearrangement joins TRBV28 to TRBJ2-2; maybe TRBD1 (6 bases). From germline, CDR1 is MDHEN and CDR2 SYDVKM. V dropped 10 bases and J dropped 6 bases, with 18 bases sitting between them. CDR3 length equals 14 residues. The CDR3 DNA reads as TGTGCCACTGATACCCAGGGGTATGCCGGGGAGCTGTTTTTT. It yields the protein CATDTQGYAGELFF.